The rows below give T cell receptor beta chains drawn from one sample of a study of cytomegalovirus exposure and HLA in healthy donors. TCRdb keeps only in-frame clones here, not all; method: immunoSEQ multiplex PCR. The table shows about 260,000 clones, with about 90% occurring only once. The sequencing sample was made of PBMCs. The receptors derive from a woman aged 30 to 39 in good health and CMV-seronegative. Each CDR3 is given with its conserved first and last residue.

V: TRBV29-1; J: TRBJ1-1; CDR3: CSVFGGETEAFF
V: TRBV4-3; J: TRBJ1-1; CDR3: CASSQVGAENTEAFF
V: TRBV29-1; J: TRBJ1-2; CDR3: CSVEVRQPYYGYTF
V: TRBV7-6; J: TRBJ2-2; CDR3: CASRSGTGDTGELFF
V: TRBV6-5; J: TRBJ1-2; CDR3: CASSYGAEPSYGYTF
V: TRBV7-9; J: TRBJ1-3; CDR3: CASSHLQDF
V: TRBV5-1; J: TRBJ1-2; CDR3: CASSLATNANYGYTF
V: TRBV2; J: TRBJ2-7; CDR3: CASSASLASYEQYF
V: TRBV11-3; J: TRBJ2-7; CDR3: CASSSAPTSGSIAMLRVQYF
V: TRBV27; J: TRBJ2-2; CDR3: CASGMQGTGELFF
V: TRBV29-1; J: TRBJ2-7; CDR3: CSVVKIGEQYF
V: TRBV11-2; J: TRBJ2-7; CDR3: CASREQYNSYEQYF
V: TRBV9; J: TRBJ2-7; CDR3: CASSSRPDSPGYEQYF
V: TRBV4-3; J: TRBJ2-2; CDR3: CASSHRTNTGELFF
V: TRBV18; J: TRBJ2-7; CDR3: CASSPWGGGQSSYEQYF
V: TRBV4-3; J: TRBJ1-2; CDR3: CASSQEQGFNYGYTF
V: TRBV9; J: TRBJ2-5; CDR3: CASSAAGSPWETQYF
V: TRBV2; J: TRBJ2-1; CDR3: CASVPGTSVFDEQFF
V: TRBV29-1; J: TRBJ2-7; CDR3: CSARRLEMGAYEQYF
V: TRBV19; J: TRBJ2-1; CDR3: CASSLFQYNEQFF
V: TRBV21-1; J: TRBJ2-1; CDR3: CASSKGGSGRPSYNEQFF
V: TRBV19; J: TRBJ1-5; CDR3: CASSIEQGGGSQPQHF
V: TRBV30; J: TRBJ2-3; CDR3: CAWSVHPRTDTQYF
V: TRBV7-2; J: TRBJ2-3; CDR3: CASSYGAGVSDTQYF
V: TRBV11-3; J: TRBJ1-2; CDR3: CASSLGTGNYGYTF
V: TRBV13; J: TRBJ2-1; CDR3: CASSPRSINEQFF
V: TRBV6-5; J: TRBJ1-2; CDR3: CASRRGSNYGYTF
V: TRBV7-9; J: TRBJ2-5; CDR3: CASSPKPGQHQETQYF
V: TRBV5-6; J: TRBJ2-3; CDR3: CASSLESSGETDTQYF
V: TRBV28; J: TRBJ1-2; CDR3: CASSLDSHGGGYTF
V: TRBV19; J: TRBJ2-1; CDR3: CASSSGRAIDEQFF
V: TRBV6-1; J: TRBJ1-1; CDR3: CASSEAAGNTEAFF
V: TRBV2; J: TRBJ2-7; CDR3: CASSESVRGNPYEQYF
V: TRBV28; J: TRBJ2-7; CDR3: CASSKGTSRPYEQYF
V: TRBV11-3; J: TRBJ2-7; CDR3: CASSKDRNYEQYF
V: TRBV4-3; J: TRBJ2-7; CDR3: CASSPQDREEQYF
V: TRBV5-1; J: TRBJ1-2; CDR3: CASSLPDYGYTF
V: TRBV7-2; J: TRBJ2-5; CDR3: CASSKTSGRAGLETQYF
V: TRBV9; J: TRBJ1-3; CDR3: CASSVGGGTNTIYF
V: TRBV28; J: TRBJ1-2; CDR3: CASSFPTGWDYGYTF
V: TRBV6-5; J: TRBJ2-4; CDR3: CASGIAGNKNIQYF
V: TRBV19; J: TRBJ2-7; CDR3: CASSIGGQGRYEQYF
V: TRBV19; J: TRBJ2-4; CDR3: CASSIDTGSVQYF
V: TRBV5-6; J: TRBJ2-1; CDR3: CASSLSPSVPNEQFF
V: TRBV15; J: TRBJ2-7; CDR3: CATSAQQTGAYEQYF
V: TRBV25-1; J: TRBJ2-5; CDR3: CASRRGSQETQYF
V: TRBV27; J: TRBJ1-2; CDR3: CASSLSIAGRPGGYTF
V: TRBV19; J: TRBJ1-5; CDR3: CASSISRRNQPQHF
V: TRBV7-2; J: TRBJ2-5; CDR3: CASSTPPLVGQETQYF
V: TRBV9; J: TRBJ2-1; CDR3: CASSARGGGGNEQFF
V: TRBV9; J: TRBJ2-7; CDR3: CASSASARVYEQYF
V: TRBV7-9; J: TRBJ2-3; CDR3: CASSLPGTGGADTQYF
V: TRBV4-3; J: TRBJ2-7; CDR3: CASSQGRSGTRAYEQYF
V: TRBV2; J: TRBJ1-1; CDR3: CASSDTGAGMNTEAFF
V: TRBV29-1; J: TRBJ2-3; CDR3: CSVITTASTDTQYF
V: TRBV27; J: TRBJ2-7; CDR3: CASSSTGTISYEQYF
V: TRBV28; J: TRBJ1-2; CDR3: CASSSVNYGYTF
V: TRBV6-1; J: TRBJ2-7; CDR3: CASSGDRYVSYEQYF
V: TRBV29-1; J: TRBJ2-1; CDR3: CSVEDPQVSSYNEQFF